This TCR beta chain is drawn from a study of blood T cell repertoires in COVID-19. Profiling relied on immunoSEQ multiplex PCR, and the TCRdb table lists in-frame clones only, not all of them. The sample shows almost 400,000 clones, roughly 90% of them seen only once. The sample comprised PBMCs or T cells enriched from blood (not recorded which). This TCR was sampled from a woman aged 30 to 39 with acute COVID-19.

For the CDR3, the DNA is TGTGCCAGTGGCCTCGGGACAGGGAGGGGTAATGAAAAACTGTTTTTT. Protein sequence: CASGLGTGRGNEKLFF. V is TRBV19 and J is TRBJ1-4; 9 nucleotides match TRBD1. The V segment lost 8 bases and the J segment 4 bases; nucleotides outside the gene matches: 11. The CDR3 consists of 16 residues. The germline V gene encodes CDR1 LNHDA and CDR2 SQIVND (reference sequence).